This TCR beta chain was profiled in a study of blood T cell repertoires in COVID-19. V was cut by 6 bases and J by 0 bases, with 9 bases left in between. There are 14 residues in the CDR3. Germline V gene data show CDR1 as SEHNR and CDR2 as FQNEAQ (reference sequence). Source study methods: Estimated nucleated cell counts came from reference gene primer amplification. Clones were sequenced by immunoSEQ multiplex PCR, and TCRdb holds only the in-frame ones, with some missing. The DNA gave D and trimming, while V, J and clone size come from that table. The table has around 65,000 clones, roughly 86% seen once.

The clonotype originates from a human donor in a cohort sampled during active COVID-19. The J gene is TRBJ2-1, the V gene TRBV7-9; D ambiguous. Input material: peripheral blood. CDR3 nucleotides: TGTGCCAGCAGTAGACATAGCTCCTACAATGAGCAGTTCTTC. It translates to CASSRHSSYNEQFF.